These 6 T cell receptor beta chains came from one sample sequenced in a study of regulatory dendritic cells for organ transplantation. These receptors are not linked to any known antigen. Sorted subsets were CFSE-labeled and cultured less than six days with allogeneic dendritic cells. The data were produced by immunoSEQ multiplex PCR, yet TCRdb's version contains in-frame clones alone and is incomplete. The sample contains 20,000 to 25,000 clones, approximately 85% of which appear only once. Sequencing was carried out using naive CD4+ T cells from blood cultured with dendritic cells. Indicated subset: CD45RA+ naive T cells. These receptors were collected from a human donor in good health.

V and J are TRBV4-3 and TRBJ2-3, with 10 bases lining up with TRBD2. The trim removed 1 base at V and 3 bases at J, leaving 1 base unmatched. This CDR3 region has 15 residues. Germline CDR1 and CDR2: LGHNA and YSLEER. The CDR3 DNA reads TGCGCCAGCAGCCAAGTAGCGGGAGGTACAGATACGCAGTATTTT. Its translation: CASSQVAGGTDTQYF.

The V and J genes are TRBV6-5 and TRBJ2-5; 9 bases match TRBD1. The junction had 7 bases not matched to a gene; V was cut back by 7 bases and J by 4 bases. CDR3 length: 14 amino acids. Germline lookup yields CDR1 MNHEY and CDR2 SVGAGI. CDR3 bases: TGTGCCAGCATCAGCACAGGGGGCGCAGAGACCCAGTACTTC. It specifies CASISTGGAETQYF.

V and J are TRBV28 and TRBJ2-7; possible D gene TRBD1, 6 bases. Trimming removed 8 bases at V and 4 bases at J, with 12 bases between. The germline V gene has CDR1 MDHEN and CDR2 SYDVKM. CDR3 length: 12 amino acids. CDR3 nucleotides: TGTGCCAGCGGACTCACAGGGTACGAGCAGTACTTC. This sequence encodes CASGLTGYEQYF. The full variable domain, completed using reference TRBV28 and TRBJ2-7, is DVKVTQSSRYLVKRTGEKVFLECVQDMDHENMFWYRQDPGLGLRLIYFSYDVKMKEKGDIPEGYSVSREKKERFSLILESASTNQTSMYLCASGLTGYEQYFGPGTRLTVT.

The rearrangement links TRBV6-5 to TRBJ2-7; tentative D call: TRBD1 (5 bases). The length of the CDR3 is 13 residues. Germline V CDR1 and CDR2: MNHEY, SVGAGI. V was pared by 6 bases and J by 2 bases, with 11 bases between. The CDR3 DNA follows: TGTGCCAGCAGCCAAACAGGTCCCTACGAGCAGTACTTC. This encodes CASSQTGPYEQYF.

This chain links TRBV18 with TRBJ2-1, with 13 bases matching TRBD2. The germline gives CDR1 KGHSH, CDR2 LQKENI. The V segment lost 7 bases and the J segment 9 bases; nucleotides outside the gene matches: 15. The CDR3 length is 17 residues. CDR3 bases: TGTGCCAGCTTAGAACTACTAGCGGGAGGGCCTCGGGGTGAGCAGTTCTTC. Translation: CASLELLAGGPRGEQFF.

V usage is TRBV4-2 and J usage is TRBJ1-1; the D is unclear. In germline, CDR1 is LGHNA, CDR2 YNFKEQ. The CDR3 has 16 residues. V lost 1 base, J lost 0 bases, and 12 bases lay in between. This CDR3 is CASSQGAGRMNTEAFF. CDR3 coding DNA: TGTGCCAGCAGCCAAGGGGCAGGAAGAATGAACACTGAAGCTTTCTTT.